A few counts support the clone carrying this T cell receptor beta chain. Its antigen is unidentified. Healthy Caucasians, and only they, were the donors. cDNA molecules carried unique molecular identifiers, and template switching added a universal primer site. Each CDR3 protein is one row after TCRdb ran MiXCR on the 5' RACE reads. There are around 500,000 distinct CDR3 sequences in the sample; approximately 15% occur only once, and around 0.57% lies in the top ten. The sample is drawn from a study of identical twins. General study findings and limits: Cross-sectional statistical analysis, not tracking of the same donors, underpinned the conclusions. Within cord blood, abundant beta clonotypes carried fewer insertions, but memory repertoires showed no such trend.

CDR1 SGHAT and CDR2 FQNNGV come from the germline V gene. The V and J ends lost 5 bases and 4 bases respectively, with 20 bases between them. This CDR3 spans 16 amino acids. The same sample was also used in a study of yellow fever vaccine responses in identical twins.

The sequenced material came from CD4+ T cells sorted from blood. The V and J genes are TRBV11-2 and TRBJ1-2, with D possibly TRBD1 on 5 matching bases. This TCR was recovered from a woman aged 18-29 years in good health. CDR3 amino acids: CASSLLGTAAVYGYTF. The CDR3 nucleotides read TGTGCCAGCAGCCTTCTTGGGACGGCCGCTGTCTATGGCTACACCTTC.